The rows below give T cell receptor beta chains drawn from one sample of a study of vaccination and CD4 T cells after COVID-19. Their cognate antigens are unknown. TCRdb analysed the PCR reads with MiXCR anew, one entry per CDR3 protein. This repertoire shows just over 20,000 distinct CDR3 sequences, roughly 43% found once; its top ten account for around 3%. The sequenced sample was CD4+ T cells from blood, cultured in vitro, obtained after SARS-CoV-2 vaccination. These receptors came from a human donor who had recovered from COVID-19. Each CDR3 is given with its conserved first and last residue. D genes are given only for firm matches. Rows give clone size only sometimes, using once, few, many, or a class for an expanded clone.

clone_size	d_call	v_call	j_call	cdr3_aa	cdr3_nt
NA	TRBD2	TRBV20-1	TRBJ2-3	CSAREITSGRARDTQYF	TGCAGTGCTAGAGAGATAACTAGCGGGAGGGCTAGAGATACGCAGTATTTT
NA	NA	TRBV7-9	TRBJ2-5	CASTMAGRAHFETQYF	TGTGCCAGCACCATGGCGGGCCGGGCACACTTTGAGACCCAGTACTTC
NA	NA	TRBV6-4	TRBJ2-1	CASTGSLELASEQFF	TGTGCCAGCACCGGATCTCTAGAGTTGGCCAGTGAGCAGTTCTTC
NA	NA	TRBV27	TRBJ2-7	CASRQGLALYEQYF	TGTGCCAGCAGGCAGGGCCTCGCTCTCTACGAGCAGTACTTC
NA	TRBD2	TRBV20-1	TRBJ2-7	CSAWTSGKDEQYF	TGCAGTGCTTGGACTAGCGGGAAAGACGAGCAGTACTTC
few	NA	TRBV19	TRBJ1-2	CASSVETAYGYTF	TGTGCCAGTAGTGTTGAGACAGCCTATGGCTACACCTTC
NA	NA	TRBV19	TRBJ1-1	CASSRGGVNTEAFF	TGTGCCAGTAGTCGGGGAGGGGTGAACACTGAAGCTTTCTTT
few	NA	TRBV6-2/TRBV6-3	TRBJ1-1	CASRDSNTEAFF	TGTGCCAGCAGGGATTCGAACACTGAAGCTTTCTTT
NA	NA	TRBV15	TRBJ2-7	CATSRDQGTYEQYF	TGTGCCACCAGCAGAGATCAAGGGACCTACGAGCAGTACTTC
NA	NA	TRBV7-2	TRBJ1-3	CASSLANSAGNTIYF	TGTGCCAGCAGCTTAGCGAATTCGGCTGGAAACACCATATATTTT
NA	NA	TRBV30	TRBJ1-2	CAWSPGDYGYTF	TGTGCCTGGAGCCCAGGGGATTATGGCTACACCTTC
NA	TRBD2	TRBV6-1	TRBJ2-3	CASTGTSVTQYF	TGTGCCAGCACCGGGACTAGCGTTACGCAGTATTTT
NA	TRBD2	TRBV6-2/TRBV6-3	TRBJ2-3	CASSGRRQASGLMRTQYF	TGTGCCAGCAGCGGACGGCGACAGGCTAGCGGGTTAATGCGTACGCAGTATTTT
NA	NA	TRBV20-1	TRBJ2-7	CSARGVGSYEQYF	TGCAGTGCCCGCGGGGTCGGCTCCTACGAGCAGTACTTC
NA	TRBD1	TRBV7-3	TRBJ2-2	CASSLRQGTGELFF	TGTGCCAGCAGCCTACGACAGGGCACCGGGGAGCTGTTTTTT
few	TRBD1	TRBV6-1	TRBJ2-5	CASKKGQGAETQYF	TGTGCCAGCAAGAAGGGACAGGGGGCGGAGACCCAGTACTTC
NA	NA	TRBV18	TRBJ1-2	CASSPTQVPLNYGYTF	TGTGCCAGCTCACCAACCCAAGTCCCACTCAACTATGGCTACACCTTC
few	TRBD1	TRBV27	TRBJ1-2	CASSFLGQEYYGYTF	TGTGCCAGCAGTTTTCTGGGACAGGAGTACTATGGCTACACCTTC
NA	NA	TRBV19	TRBJ2-3	CASRISGDTQYF	TGTGCCAGTAGAATCTCCGGGGATACGCAGTATTTT
few	TRBD2	TRBV2	TRBJ2-3	CASRKGLAGDTDTQYF	TGTGCCAGCCGAAAAGGACTAGCGGGAGATACAGATACGCAGTATTTT
few	NA	TRBV20-1	TRBJ1-2	CSAPRDLLGANF	TGCAGTGCACCAAGGGACCTCTTGGGCGCTAACTTC
few	NA	TRBV19	TRBJ1-2	CATGGMSYGYTF	TGTGCCACCGGAGGGATGAGTTATGGCTACACCTTC
NA	NA	TRBV20-1	TRBJ2-1	CSAPGAGRLGSYNEQFF	TGCAGTGCTCCAGGGGCTGGGCGATTGGGGTCCTACAATGAGCAGTTCTTC
few	NA	TRBV7-9	TRBJ2-5	CASSSRRGVETQYF	TGTGCCAGCAGCTCCAGGCGGGGAGTGGAGACCCAGTACTTC
NA	NA	TRBV5-1	TRBJ1-2	CASSLEPGMFRRYTF	TGCGCCAGCAGCTTGGAGCCAGGGATGTTCCGCCGCTACACCTTC
few	NA	TRBV6-1	TRBJ1-1	CASGYRVNTEAFF	TGTGCCAGCGGGTACAGAGTTAACACTGAAGCTTTCTTT
NA	NA	TRBV21-1	TRBJ2-7	CASSDGTSGRSGEQYF	TGTGCCAGCAGTGATGGGACTAGCGGGAGGTCGGGAGAGCAGTACTTC
NA	NA	TRBV7-2	TRBJ2-5	CASSRNGRSPETQYF	TGTGCCAGCAGCCGCAACGGGAGATCCCCAGAGACCCAGTACTTC
NA	NA	TRBV20-1	TRBJ2-3	CSGDEGGNTDTQYF	TGCAGTGGCGACGAGGGCGGGAACACAGATACGCAGTATTTT
NA	NA	TRBV7-8	TRBJ2-3	CASSFSGIMDTQYF	TGTGCCAGCAGCTTTTCAGGGATAATGGATACGCAGTATTTT
few	NA	TRBV20-1	TRBJ1-5	CSARPVNSNQPQHF	TGCAGTGCCCGGCCGGTAAATAGCAATCAGCCCCAGCATTTT
NA	NA	TRBV20-1	TRBJ2-1	CSASGRTYNEQFF	TGCAGTGCTAGTGGCAGAACCTACAATGAGCAGTTCTTC
medium-sized	TRBD1	TRBV20-1	TRBJ1-2	CSADQGARGYTF	TGCAGTGCGGATCAGGGGGCACGGGGCTACACCTTC
once	NA	TRBV19	TRBJ1-5	CASSIGRSNQPQHF	TGTGCCAGTAGTATTGGGAGGAGCAATCAGCCCCAGCATTTT
NA	NA	TRBV15	TRBJ2-1	CATSRGDTYSYNEQFF	TGTGCCACCAGCAGAGGTGACACCTACTCCTACAATGAGCAGTTCTTC
few	TRBD2	TRBV6-2/TRBV6-3	TRBJ2-3	CASSPLLAATDTQYF	TGTGCCAGCAGTCCCCTGCTAGCGGCCACAGATACGCAGTATTTT
few	TRBD1	TRBV27	TRBJ2-7	CASSPGQGTSYEQYF	TGTGCCAGCAGCCCGGGACAGGGAACTTCCTACGAGCAGTACTTC